Below, 31 T cell receptor beta chains from the same sample are listed, as sequenced in a study of blood T cell repertoires in COVID-19. The data were produced by immunoSEQ multiplex PCR, yet TCRdb's version contains in-frame clones alone and is incomplete. The sample consists of about 68,000 clones, about 82% of them appearing once. Sequences were obtained from peripheral blood. Source of these receptors: a middle-aged man with acute or convalescent COVID-19.

This CDR3 reads CASSDSRTSSTGELFF. In DNA, the CDR3 is TGTGCCAGCAGTGACTCCCGGACTAGTTCCACCGGGGAGCTGTTTTTT. The gene calls are TRBV6-4 and TRBJ2-2; 7 nucleotides line up with TRBD2. This CDR3 is built from 16 residues. V was pared by 0 bases and J by 4 bases, with 5 bases of the junction left unmatched. CDR1 is MRHNA and CDR2 is SNTAGT in the germline V gene.

The gene calls are TRBV15 and TRBJ2-3; D gene unclear. This CDR3 has 16 amino acids. The ends were cut back, 0 bases at V and 4 bases at J, with 14 bases in the middle. The germline CDR1 and CDR2 sequences are LNHNV and YYDKDF (reference sequence). CDR3 residues: CATSRDGAGDADTQYF. In DNA, the CDR3 is TGTGCCACCAGCAGAGATGGAGCCGGAGATGCAGATACGCAGTATTTT.

The genes are TRBV29-1 and TRBJ1-2; 8 nucleotides line up with TRBD1. CDR1 is SQVTM and CDR2 is ANQGSEA in the germline V gene. The J segment lost 8 bases and the V segment lost 5 bases, leaving 10 bases of the junction unmatched. The CDR3 has 13 residues. CDR3 nucleotide sequence: TGCAGCGTTCTCTCGGACAGGGTGTCCGGCTACACCTTC. Translation: CSVLSDRVSGYTF.

The chain recombines TRBV30 with TRBJ1-6; TRBD1 is a possible D gene (6 bases). This CDR3 has 13 amino acids. The germline V gene encodes CDR1 GTSNPN and CDR2 SVGIG (reference sequence). V lost 2 bases to trimming and J lost 8 bases, with 10 bases between them. CDR3 region: CAWSNRADSPLHF. The DNA for the CDR3 is TGTGCCTGGAGTAACAGGGCAGATTCACCCCTCCACTTT.

This chain links TRBV2 with TRBJ2-7; 9 nucleotides agree with TRBD2. Germline V gene sequence: CDR1 SNHLY, CDR2 FYNNEI. V was clipped by 3 bases and J by 3 bases; unmatched bases: 6. This CDR3 has 15 residues. In DNA form, the CDR3 reads TGTGCCAGCAGTGAGTGGCGGGGGGGAATCTACGAGCAGTACGTC. Translating it yields CASSEWRGGIYEQYV.

This clone is a singleton in its sample. The V call is TRBV6-1, the J call TRBJ2-2; the D is unclear. Trimming took off 3 bases at V and 4 bases at J, with 6 bases between the two ends. This CDR3 has 13 amino acids. The germline CDR1 and CDR2 sequences are MNHNS and SASEGT. The CDR3 protein is CASSDQFTGELFF. In DNA, the CDR3 is TGTGCCAGCAGTGATCAATTCACCGGGGAGCTGTTTTTT.

The V gene is TRBV25-1, the J gene TRBJ1-1; D is perhaps TRBD1 (6 bases). V was clipped by 0 bases and J by 9 bases, with 17 bases between them. CDR3 length equals 15 residues. Germline lookup yields CDR1 MGHDK and CDR2 SYGVNS. This CDR3 is CASSEYETGEYKAFF. The CDR3 DNA reads as TGTGCCAGCAGTGAATATGAGACAGGTGAATATAAAGCTTTCTTT.

The chain recombines TRBV2 with TRBJ2-1; 8 positions agree with TRBD1. This CDR3 contains 13 residues. J lost 5 bases, V lost 3 bases, and 0 bases had no gene match. Looked up from germline, CDR1 is SNHLY and CDR2 is FYNNEI. CDR3 protein: CASSEDRDNEQFF. The CDR3 nucleotides read TGTGCCAGCAGTGAGGACAGGGACAATGAGCAGTTCTTC.

The CDR3 sequence: CASSQARPGGSYEQYF. The CDR3 region has the DNA TGTGCCAGCAGCCAAGCTCGACCGGGGGGTTCCTACGAGCAGTACTTC. This sequence joins TRBV14 and TRBJ2-7, with TRBD2 identical over 7 bases. This CDR3 has 16 amino acids. Germline values: CDR1 SGHDN, CDR2 FVKESK. V gave up 1 base and J gave up 1 base; unmatched junction bases: 7.

The V and J genes are TRBV10-3 and TRBJ2-5; 7 nucleotides match TRBD1. Per germline, CDR1 ENHRY and CDR2 SYGVKD. V shed 0 bases and J 4 bases; nucleotides not matched to a gene: 2. This CDR3 comprises 14 residues. As DNA, the CDR3 is TGTGCCATCAGTGAGTCAAACAGGGGAGAGACCCAGTACTTC. Protein: CAISESNRGETQYF.

This chain uses TRBV7-8 with TRBJ2-4; a weak D match, TRBD1 (6 bases). CDR1 and CDR2 (germline): SGHVS, FQNEAQ. CDR3 length: 14 residues. The V gene lost 5 bases and the J gene lost 3 bases, with 11 bases spanning the gap. The chain's CDR3 is CASSPGVDKNIQYF. The CDR3 nucleotides read TGTGCCAGCAGCCCAGGGGTGGACAAAAACATTCAGTACTTC.

The chain uses TRBV5-1 and TRBJ1-1; maybe TRBD1 (6 bases). The CDR3 is made up of 16 amino acids. V lost 4 bases and J lost 4, with 20 bases in between. Germline V gene lookup returns CDR1 SGHRS and CDR2 YFSETQ. CDR3 coding DNA: TGCGCCAGCAGCGCCTATGGCGCAGGGGTCGGCACTGAAGCTTTCTTT. This encodes CASSAYGAGVGTEAFF.

This clone was picked up a small number of times. The rearrangement uses TRBV5-6 and TRBJ2-2; D gene uncertain. The V end was cut by 5 bases, the J end by 7 bases, with 9 bases between. Germline V CDR1 and CDR2: SGHDT, YYEEEE. The CDR3 runs 12 residues. CDR3 coding DNA: TGTGCCAGCAGTGTAGGCGGCGGGGAGCTGTTTTTT. Translating it yields CASSVGGGELFF.

This chain connects TRBV5-4 to TRBJ2-7, with 7 nucleotides matching TRBD1. Trimming took 4 bases from V and 0 from J; bases not matched to a gene: 4. Per the germline V gene, CDR1 is SGHNT and CDR2 is YYREEE (reference sequence). This CDR3 has 14 residues. CDR3 in DNA: TGTGCCAGCAGCATTGACAGGGCCTCCTACGAGCAGTACTTC. Translated, it gives CASSIDRASYEQYF.

This clone was detected only a few times. This sequence joins TRBV7-9 and TRBJ1-4, with 9 bases that match TRBD1. CDR1 and CDR2 (germline): SEHNR, FQNEAQ (reference sequence). V was clipped by 6 bases and J by 6 bases; unmatched bases: 5. CDR3 length: 14 residues. CDR3 amino acids: CASRRDRDDEKLFF. The CDR3 DNA follows: TGTGCCAGCAGAAGGGACAGGGATGATGAAAAACTGTTTTTT.

The J gene is TRBJ1-2, the V gene TRBV5-1, with TRBD1 matching over 7 bases. The CDR3 contains 17 residues. CDR1 and CDR2 (germline): SGHRS, YFSETQ. With V trimmed by 5 bases and J by 4 bases, 17 bases remained unmatched. CDR3 loop: CASSSRGETAGGYGYTF. The CDR3 DNA is TGCGCCAGCAGTTCGCGGGGGGAAACCGCAGGGGGCTATGGCTACACCTTC.

This clone appeared once. The rearrangement links TRBV5-1 to TRBJ2-3, with D hard to call. The CDR3 consists of 15 residues. CDR1 is SGHRS and CDR2 is YFSETQ in the germline V gene. The V end lost 2 bases, the J end lost 2 bases, and 12 bases lay between the germline ends. The CDR3: CASSFKVGVTDTQYF. The CDR3 region has the DNA TGCGCCAGCAGCTTCAAGGTCGGAGTCACAGATACGCAGTATTTT.

The chain has TRBV19 and TRBJ2-5; D is ambiguous. Germline CDR1 is LNHDA and CDR2 is SQIVND (reference sequence). The CDR3 is made up of 12 amino acids. The germline V and J ends were trimmed by 3 bases and 4 bases, with 6 bases remaining between them. The CDR3 sequence is CASSISGETQYF. The CDR3 DNA sequence: TGTGCCAGTAGTATCTCAGGAGAGACCCAGTACTTC.

The chain carries TRBV7-2 and TRBJ2-7; 7 bases are shared with TRBD2. CDR1 and CDR2 from the germline V gene are SGHTA and FQGNSA. Trimming took 1 base from V and 3 from J; bases not matched to a gene: 3. The CDR3 loop spans 14 amino acids. CDR3 DNA: TGTGCCAGCAGCTTAGTAGGCGGGGGCTACGAGCAGTACGTC. It codes for CASSLVGGGYEQYV.

The gene calls are TRBV7-6 and TRBJ2-1; maybe TRBD2 (5 bases). The V end was cut by 1 base, the J end by 4 bases, with 14 bases between. This CDR3 region has 16 residues. The germline CDR1 and CDR2 sequences are SGHVS and FNYEAQ. The DNA for the CDR3 is TGTGCCAGCAGCTTAGAGTTTAGCCGAGGGTACAATGAGCAGTTCTTC. Residues: CASSLEFSRGYNEQFF.

V gene TRBV7-2 combines with J gene TRBJ1-2; 10 positions match TRBD1. Trimming cost V 3 bases and J 3 bases; bases outside gene matches: 16. The CDR3 length is 19 residues. The germline gives CDR1 SGHTA, CDR2 FQGNSA. DNA for the CDR3: TGTGCCAGCAGCTTTCAGACAGGGGGCGTCGGCTTTTTGGACTATGGCTACACCTTC. This translates into CASSFQTGGVGFLDYGYTF. Drawing the rest from reference TRBV7-2 and TRBJ1-2, the complete variable domain is GAGVSQSPSNKVTEKGKDVELRCDPISGHTALYWYRQSLGQGLEFLIYFQGNSAPDKSGLPSDRFSAERTGGSVSTLTIQRTQQEDSAVYLCASSFQTGGVGFLDYGYTFGSGTRLTVV.

The J gene is TRBJ1-4, the V gene TRBV6-5; maybe TRBD1 (5 bases). Germline assignment: CDR1 MNHEY and CDR2 SVGAGI. This CDR3 has 14 amino acids. V lost 0 bases and J 6 bases, leaving 8 bases between the germline ends. CDR3 in amino acids: CASSYSGEDEKLFF. The CDR3 DNA reads TGTGCCAGCAGTTACTCAGGGGAGGATGAAAAACTGTTTTTT.

The chain uses TRBV5-4 and TRBJ1-2; TRBD1 matches 8 bases. The V and J ends lost 4 bases and 4 bases, in that order; junction bases with no gene match: 6. Looked up from germline, CDR1 is SGHNT and CDR2 is YYREEE (reference sequence). This CDR3 comprises 14 residues. CDR3 DNA: TGTGCCAGCAGCCCGGGACAGGCCTCCTATGGCTACACCTTC. Protein sequence: CASSPGQASYGYTF.

The chain recombines TRBV5-6 with TRBJ2-3; a weak D match, TRBD2 (5 bases). Trimming removed 1 base at V and 3 bases at J, with 9 bases between. This CDR3 region has 14 residues. Per germline, CDR1 SGHDT and CDR2 YYEEEE. The CDR3 sequence: CASSLWGETDTQYF. The CDR3 region has the DNA TGTGCCAGCAGCTTGTGGGGAGAAACAGATACGCAGTATTTT.

The CDR3 here is CASSWTGGPDTQYF. CDR3 coding DNA: TGTGCCAGCAGCTGGACAGGGGGACCAGATACGCAGTATTTT. The rearrangement uses TRBV7-3 and TRBJ2-3; 10 bases map to TRBD1. Germline V gene sequence: CDR1 SGHTA, CDR2 FQGTGA. The CDR3 sequence is 14 residues long. V was clipped by 4 bases and J by 4 bases; unmatched bases: 2.

This clone was seen only a few times. The chain employs TRBV19 and TRBJ1-1; the D gene is possibly TRBD1 (6 bases). Trimming shortened V by 8 bases and J by 3 bases, and 19 bases separated the two germline ends. CDR1 LNHDA and CDR2 SQIVND come from the germline V gene (reference sequence). This CDR3 has 15 residues. The CDR3 DNA is TGTGCCAGTGCCTCACAGGGTAAGTTGGACACTGAAGCTTTCTTT. This translates into CASASQGKLDTEAFF.

This chain uses TRBV27 with TRBJ2-3; 7 bases map to TRBD1. The V gene's germline CDR1 is MNHEY and CDR2 SMNVEV (reference sequence). V lost 6 bases to trimming and J lost 7 bases; unmatched junction nucleotides: 10. The CDR3 sequence is 14 residues long. The CDR3 region has the DNA TGTGCCAGCAGCCCAGACAGGGTGGGATATACGCAGTATTTT. Translation gives CASSPDRVGYTQYF.

The chain has TRBV4-1 and TRBJ2-1; 10 bases match TRBD2. This CDR3 spans 15 amino acids. Germline V gives CDR1 MGHRA, CDR2 YSYEKL. With 4 bases clipped from V and 6 bases from J, the junction kept 6 bases outside the gene matches. The CDR3 sequence: CASSPERGGTNEQFF. CDR3 nucleotides: TGCGCCAGCAGCCCAGAGCGGGGGGGCACCAATGAGCAGTTCTTC.

The chain couples TRBV5-1 to TRBJ1-6; 11 bases are a match to TRBD1. Germline CDR1 SGHRS, CDR2 YFSETQ. This CDR3 region has 17 residues. V trimming: 4 bases; J trimming: 7 bases; junction bases outside the gene matches: 10. The chain's CDR3 is CASSPSGGQGENSPLHF. CDR3 nucleotides: TGCGCCAGCAGCCCTTCGGGGGGACAGGGGGAAAATTCACCCCTCCACTTT.

The chain joins TRBV2 to TRBJ2-3; 11 bases map to TRBD1. V trimming: 7 bases; J trimming: 3 bases; junction bases outside the gene matches: 9. Germline values: CDR1 SNHLY, CDR2 FYNNEI. This CDR3 comprises 16 residues. CDR3 coding DNA: TGTGCCAGCACCCAACGGACAGGGGGCATGACAGATACGCAGTATTTT. This sequence encodes CASTQRTGGMTDTQYF.

This clone has a handful of counts. The rearrangement uses TRBV5-8 and TRBJ2-2; D might be TRBD2 (7 bases). Trimming pared 0 bases from V and 4 bases from J, leaving 16 bases between. The length of the CDR3 is 17 residues. Germline V CDR1 and CDR2: SGHTS, YDEGEE. CDR3 in DNA: TGTGCCAGCAGCTTGGCCCTCCACAGGGAGGGCACCGGGGAGCTGTTTTTT. This translates into CASSLALHREGTGELFF.